The clone carrying this T cell receptor beta chain was observed once. This sample was included in a study of blood T cell repertoires in COVID-19. Study summary: Samples of COVID-19 (acute and convalescent) were obtained from the United States, Italy and Spain. PBMCs, B-cell-depleted T cells, or T cells provided the cDNA or gDNA that made up the material.

The method was immunoSEQ multiplex PCR; TCRdb's version includes in-frame clones alone and lacks a portion of them. The top ten hold 2.9% of the sample, which has tens of thousands of clones, roughly 90% seen once. After removal of 0 bases from V and 6 bases from J, the junction contained 5 bases not matched to a gene. CDR3 length: 15 amino acids. Sequenced material: peripheral blood. This TCR was recovered from an elderly woman with acute or convalescent COVID-19. The rearrangement joins TRBV23-1 to TRBJ1-5; 7 nucleotides align to TRBD1. TRBV23-1 is an open reading frame, and its role is uncertain. DNA of the CDR3: TGCGCCAGCAGTCAATCCCAACAGGGGTCTCAGCCCCAGCATTTT. Amino acid sequence: CASSQSQQGSQPQHF.